The T cell receptor (beta chain) described here comes from a study of T cells in localized non-small cell lung cancer (dated by TCRdb to 2019 to 2021). For the wider study: T cell repertoires of a few hundred early-stage NSCLC patients were analyzed, with tumors being compared against uninvolved tumor-adjacent lungs. The cohort was made up of a few hundred treatment-naive NSCLC patients whose localized lung tumors had been resected. A mean age of approximately 66 years was recorded for the NSCLC patients, of whom some 130 were male and some 99 were female. General conclusions and limits of the study: Longer overall survival was associated with higher blood T cell density, whereas shorter survival was associated with higher adjacent-lung clonality. A median of about 53 of the top 100 tumor clones were detected in paired uninvolved adjacent lung, and 28 of these tumor clones were also found among the top 100 clones of the paired uninvolved adjacent lung. Because multi-region tumor sequencing was not performed, intratumor heterogeneity could not be ruled out. Because of the exploratory design, TCR variables were selected using unadjusted p-values without false-discovery rate correction. Uninvolved tumor-adjacent lung showed the highest T cell clonality, higher than tumor, which suggests more focused antigenic responses in the uninvolved tumor-adjacent lung.

At diagnosis, peripheral blood, uninvolved tumor-adjacent lung and tumor were collected and stored as a combination of fresh-frozen and FFPE material. Blood samples were analyzed as peripheral blood mononuclear cells for TCR repertoire profiling. TCR beta CDR3 regions were sequenced from DNA using the immunoSEQ Assay. The authors processed their data as follows. T cell density was computed as TCR beta template counts normalized to usable DNA estimated by amplifying housekeeping genes. Richness was estimated with the preseqR package, extrapolating to 400,000 templates for PBMC samples and 120,000 templates for tissue samples. Clonality was calculated as one minus Pielou's evenness. To identify tissue-enriched TCRs, differential abundance testing was run on productive amino-acid clonotypes with a minimum total count of 5 and an alpha of 0.1. The Jaccard Index and the Morisita Overlap Index were used to measure how much the repertoires overlapped between compartments. GLIPH grouped TCR beta CDR3s together with public tetramer-defined viral CDR3s, and a viral motif had to include at least three viral sequences and show V-gene enrichment. In TCRdb, the immuneACCESS table is reduced to in-frame sequences with V and J assigned. These tables do not hold every clone; where another copy was compared, an unresolved V gene accounts for under half, and the others remain unexplained. The DNA gave D and trimming, while V, J and clone size come from that table. This sample lists tens of thousands of clones; under 90% were detected once. The biggest ten clones account for about a sixth of the sample.

Comments on this clone: Which antigen it targets is not known. No per-base quality is available; no much larger clone lies one base away.

V is pared back by 1 base and J by 7 bases, with 11 bases lying between the germline termini. There are 14 amino acids in the CDR3, from cysteine to phenylalanine inclusive. Of all the DNA, just the CDR3 is kept, 42 bases in frame from base 1. CDR1 and CDR2, per the germline V gene, are LGHNA and YNFKEQ. The rearranged chain carries TRBV4-2 and TRBJ2-1; the best D guess is TRBD1, with 6 bases matching. The sequence came from a woman aged 40-69 years with stage II squamous cell lung carcinoma. The starting material was PBMCs, obtained before any cancer treatment. This receptor has the CDR3 CASSQGPQGNEQFF. The sequenced DNA is TGTGCCAGCAGCCAAGGGCCCCAGGGGAATGAGCAGTTCTTC.